One sample yielded the 3 T cell receptor beta chains listed below, sequenced in a study of blood T cell repertoires in COVID-19. The protocol was immunoSEQ multiplex PCR, while the TCRdb copy is restricted to in-frame clones and leaves out a portion. The table records 120,000 or so clones, about 77% of them present only once. Sequencing was done on a sample of peripheral blood. Receptor source: a human donor in a cohort sampled during active COVID-19.

The genes are TRBV7-9 and TRBJ2-3; 12 bases fit TRBD2. The CDR3 is made up of 16 amino acids. CDR1 is SEHNR, CDR2 FQNEAQ, per germline (reference sequence). Trimming cost V 1 base and J 6 bases; bases outside gene matches: 5. CDR3 amino acids: CASSLGLAGGQDTQYF. The CDR3 DNA is TGTGCCAGCAGCTTAGGCCTAGCGGGAGGGCAGGATACGCAGTATTTT.

The chain joins TRBV19 to TRBJ2-3; D is unresolved. The CDR3 runs 14 residues. With 2 bases removed from V and 3 bases from J, the gap between germline ends came to 9 bases. Germline CDR1 reads LNHDA; CDR2 reads SQIVND (reference sequence). The CDR3 here is CASSIWQTTDTQYF. The CDR3 DNA reads TGTGCCAGTAGTATATGGCAGACAACAGATACGCAGTATTTT.

The chain joins TRBV24-1 to TRBJ2-2; D possibly corresponds to TRBD2 (6 bases). The V end was cut by 0 bases, the J end by 0 bases, with 10 bases between. The CDR3 has 17 amino acids. Germline values: CDR1 KGHDR, CDR2 SFDVKD. In DNA, the CDR3 is TGTGCCACCAGTGATTTGATTGCGGGACCGAACACCGGGGAGCTGTTTTTT. Translating it yields CATSDLIAGPNTGELFF.